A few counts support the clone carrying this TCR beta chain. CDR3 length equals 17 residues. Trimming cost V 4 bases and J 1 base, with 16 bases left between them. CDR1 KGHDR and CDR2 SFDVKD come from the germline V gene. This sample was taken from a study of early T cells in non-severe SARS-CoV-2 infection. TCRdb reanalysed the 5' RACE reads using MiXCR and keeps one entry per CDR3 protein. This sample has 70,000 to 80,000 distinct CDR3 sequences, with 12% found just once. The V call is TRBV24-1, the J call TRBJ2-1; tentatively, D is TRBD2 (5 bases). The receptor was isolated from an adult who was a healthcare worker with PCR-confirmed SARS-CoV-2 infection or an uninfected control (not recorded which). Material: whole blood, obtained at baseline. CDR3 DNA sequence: TGTGCCACCAGTGACCAGACCGGGAATGGTTCCTACAATGAGCAGTTCTTC. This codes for CATSDQTGNGSYNEQFF.